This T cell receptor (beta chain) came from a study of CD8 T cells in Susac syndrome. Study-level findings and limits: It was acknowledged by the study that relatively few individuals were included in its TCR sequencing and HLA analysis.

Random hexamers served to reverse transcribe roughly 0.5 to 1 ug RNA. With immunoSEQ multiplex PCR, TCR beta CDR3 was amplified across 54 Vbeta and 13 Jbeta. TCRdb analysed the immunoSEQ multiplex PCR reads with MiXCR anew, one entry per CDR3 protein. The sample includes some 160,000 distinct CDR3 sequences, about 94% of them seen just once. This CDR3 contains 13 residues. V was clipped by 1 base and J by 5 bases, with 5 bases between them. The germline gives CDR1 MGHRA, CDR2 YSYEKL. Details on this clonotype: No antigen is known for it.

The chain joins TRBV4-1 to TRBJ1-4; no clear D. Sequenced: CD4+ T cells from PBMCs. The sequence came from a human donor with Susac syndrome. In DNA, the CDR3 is TGCGCCAGCAGCCAAGCTTGGAATGAAAAACTGTTTTTT. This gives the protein CASSQAWNEKLFF.